These 21 T cell receptor beta chains share one sample of origin, sequenced in a study of T cell repertoires in cytomegalovirus infection. TCRdb analysed the reads with MiXCR anew, one entry per CDR3 protein. The sample lists more than 400,000 distinct CDR3 sequences, 26% occurring once. Sequencing input: PBMCs. The receptor set was obtained from a human donor in good health (CMV status not recorded). Some clones in this sample may be carry-over from other donors' samples.

Concerning this clonotype: One junction end disagrees with the germline gene, perhaps due to a read error. The chain combines TRBV28 with TRBJ2-2; D is uncertain. The CDR3 sequence is 15 residues long. Looked up from germline, CDR1 is MDHEN and CDR2 is SYDVKM. In nucleotides, the CDR3 is TGTGCCAGCAGTCCGTTCGGCGACTTTTATCTCCCAGCTGTTTTT. Its translation is CASSPFGDFYLPAVF.

This clonotype has just a few counts. V gene TRBV12-3 or TRBV12-4 combines with J gene TRBJ1-1; D might be TRBD1 (5 bases). CDR3 size: 12 residues. V gave up 3 bases and J gave up 6 bases, with 8 bases separating them. The CDR3 coding sequence is TGTGCCAGCAGTTTCGGGGCCCCTGAAGCTTTCTTT. As protein: CASSFGAPEAFF.

The rearrangement links TRBV4-3 to TRBJ2-3; maybe TRBD2 (6 bases). The CDR3 is 18 amino acids. The V gene's germline CDR1 is LGHNA and CDR2 YSLEER. V was trimmed by 0 bases and J by 3 bases, leaving 19 bases between them. The CDR3 protein is CASSQDPARQTRTDTQYF. For the CDR3, the DNA is TGCGCCAGCAGCCAAGATCCAGCGAGACAGACTAGGACAGATACGCAGTATTTT.

This chain connects TRBV7-6 to TRBJ2-1; 9 bases line up with TRBD1. Germline CDR1 SGHVS, CDR2 FNYEAQ. This CDR3 is 15 amino acids long. V shed 5 bases and J 3 bases; nucleotides not matched to a gene: 5. The CDR3 sequence is CASSPRQGVYNEQFF. In nucleotides, the CDR3 is TGTGCCAGCAGCCCGCGACAGGGGGTCTACAATGAGCAGTTCTTC. The full variable domain, with the rest looked up from reference TRBV7-6 and TRBJ2-1, is GAGVSQSPRYKVTKRGQDVALRCDPISGHVSLYWYRQALGQGPEFLTYFNYEAQQDKSGLPNDRFSAERPEGSISTLTIQRTEQRDSAMYRCASSPRQGVYNEQFFGPGTRLTVL.

This clonotype was counted many times. This rearrangement joins TRBV7-9 to TRBJ1-1; no clear D. Trimming removed 6 bases at V and 0 bases at J, with 11 bases between. The V gene's germline CDR1 is SEHNR and CDR2 FQNEAQ (reference sequence). The CDR3 extends over 14 amino acids. This chain's CDR3 is CASSPGRMNTEAFF. As DNA, the CDR3 is TGTGCCAGCAGTCCCGGGCGGATGAACACTGAAGCTTTCTTT.

In this sample, this clonotype turned up a few times. The CDR3 DNA follows: TGCAGCGTTGGAAGGGCTTCGGAGACCCAGTACTTC. Its protein product is CSVGRASETQYF. The chain links TRBV29-1 to TRBJ2-5; no clear D. Between the trimmed V and J ends, which lost 4 bases and 5 bases, there was a span of 11 bases. This CDR3 has 12 amino acids. Germline V gene sequence: CDR1 SQVTM, CDR2 ANQGSEA.

The table lists this clonotype with many counts. CDR3 amino acids: CASSSPTGPGNTIYF. In nucleotides, the CDR3 is TGTGCCAGCAGCTCACCGACAGGGCCTGGAAACACCATATATTTT. This chain links TRBV7-6 with TRBJ1-3; 7 bases map to TRBD1. Germline-derived CDR1 and CDR2 are SGHVS and FNYEAQ. V was clipped by 4 bases and J by 2 bases; unmatched bases: 5. The CDR3 has 15 residues.

A few counts support this clonotype. This rearrangement joins TRBV28 to TRBJ1-1; TRBD1 might be the D (6 bases). The CDR3 contains 12 residues. V gave up 6 bases and J gave up 8 bases, with 13 bases separating them. Germline assignment: CDR1 MDHEN and CDR2 SYDVKM. The CDR3 DNA follows: TGTGCCAGCAGGACAGGTTTCGCAGAAGCTTTCTTT. As protein: CASRTGFAEAFF. Complete variable domain (other parts from reference TRBV28 and TRBJ1-1): DVKVTQSSRYLVKRTGEKVFLECVQDMDHENMFWYRQDPGLGLRLIYFSYDVKMKEKGDIPEGYSVSREKKERFSLILESASTNQTSMYLCASRTGFAEAFFGQGTRLTVV.

This rearrangement joins TRBV4-3 to TRBJ2-1; either TRBD1 or TRBD2 may fit D (5 bases each). Per the germline V gene, CDR1 is LGHNA and CDR2 is YSLEER. The CDR3 consists of 15 residues. Trimming shortened V by 3 bases and J by 1 base, and 10 bases separated the two germline ends. CDR3 in amino acids: CASSQPGPSYNEQFF. The CDR3 region has the DNA TGCGCCAGCAGCCAGCCGGGACCGTCCTACAATGAGCAGTTCTTC.

This clonotype has only a few counts. V usage is TRBV6-2 or TRBV6-3 and J usage is TRBJ2-1; 7 bases fit TRBD2. Germline V gene lookup returns CDR1 MNHEY and CDR2 SVGEGT. The CDR3 has 12 amino acids. After removal of 7 bases from V and 10 bases from J, the junction contained 7 bases not matched to a gene. CDR3 DNA: TGTGCCAGCACCCTGGGGGGGGGAGAGCAGTTCTTC. Its protein is CASTLGGGEQFF.

Written as DNA, the CDR3 is TGTGCCAGCACCGAAATATCCAGCGGGAGAGAAGTAGATACGCAGTATTTT. Translating it yields CASTEISSGREVDTQYF. The rearrangement links TRBV14 to TRBJ2-3; 8 bases are shared with TRBD2. In germline, CDR1 is SGHDN, CDR2 FVKESK. The CDR3 extends over 17 amino acids. With V trimmed by 7 bases and J by 5 bases, 17 bases remained unmatched.

The chain is built from TRBV5-4 and TRBJ2-7; 8 bases align to TRBD2. After removal of 2 bases from V and 1 base from J, the junction contained 5 bases not matched to a gene. Germline assignment: CDR1 SGHNT and CDR2 YYREEE (reference sequence). The CDR3 consists of 15 residues. The CDR3 loop reads CASSLDAGGSYEQYF. The CDR3 nucleotides are TGTGCCAGCAGCTTAGACGCGGGAGGTTCCTACGAGCAGTACTTC.

This clonotype was seen at least ten times. V gene TRBV18 combines with J gene TRBJ1-2; D is perhaps TRBD1 (5 bases). V was shortened by 3 bases and J by 3 bases, with 11 bases between the two germline ends. The CDR3 is made up of 14 amino acids. Germline V gene data show CDR1 as KGHSH and CDR2 as LQKENI. CDR3 sequence: CASSPGPFDYGYTF. CDR3 coding DNA: TGTGCCAGCTCACCGGGACCGTTTGACTATGGCTACACCTTC. Combining the CDR3 with reference TRBV18 and TRBJ1-2 gives the whole variable domain NAGVMQNPRHLVRRRGQEARLRCSPMKGHSHVYWYRQLPEEGLKFMVYLQKENIIDESGMPKERFSAEFPKEGPSILRIQQVVRGDSAAYFCASSPGPFDYGYTFGSGTRLTVV.

In this sample, this clonotype turned up a few times. The chain employs TRBV7-9 and TRBJ1-1; D perhaps matches TRBD1 (5 bases). Trimming left V 4 bases short and J 1 base short, with 10 bases between. Germline V gene sequence: CDR1 SEHNR, CDR2 FQNEAQ (reference sequence). The CDR3 has 14 residues. The DNA for the CDR3 is TGTGCCAGCAGCTCGGAGGGGAAGAACACTGAAGCTTTCTTT. Protein sequence: CASSSEGKNTEAFF.

Many counts were recorded for this clonotype. This sequence joins TRBV20-1 and TRBJ2-5; D is unclear. The CDR3 is made up of 19 amino acids. Per the germline V gene, CDR1 is DFQATT and CDR2 is SNEGSKA (reference sequence). Trimming left V 2 bases short and J 1 base short, with 26 bases between. The CDR3 DNA sequence: TGCAGTGCTAGAAGAGGAGACACTGAAGGTCGTGGACCCCAAGAGACCCAGTACTTC. Protein: CSARRGDTEGRGPQETQYF.

There are many counts of this clonotype. The chain has TRBV12-3 or TRBV12-4 and TRBJ1-5; TRBD1 aligns across 9 bases. The CDR3 totals 15 residues. The ends lost 6 bases at V and 7 bases at J; junction bases unmatched: 10. The CDR3 DNA sequence: TGTGCCAGCAGAAAAACAGGGGGCGCAGGCCAGCCCCAGCATTTT. It specifies CASRKTGGAGQPQHF.

This clonotype was found a few times. The chain joins TRBV19 to TRBJ2-1, with 8 bases that match TRBD2. The CDR3 is made up of 16 amino acids. The germline V gene encodes CDR1 LNHDA and CDR2 SQIVND (reference sequence). V dropped 5 bases and J dropped 4; count of bases not matched to a gene: 10. CDR3 protein: CASSAGHGLAYNEQFF. The CDR3 nucleotides read TGTGCCAGTAGTGCCGGACACGGACTAGCTTACAATGAGCAGTTCTTC.

In its sample, this clonotype was seen once. J is TRBJ1-2 and V is TRBV20-1; 8 bases agree with TRBD1. Trimming took 6 bases from V and 8 from J; bases not matched to a gene: 11. This CDR3 is built from 13 residues. CDR1 is DFQATT, CDR2 SNEGSKA, per germline (reference sequence). CDR3 DNA sequence: TGCAGTGCCGACCACAGGGGGAGTGGAGGCTACACCTTC. Translation: CSADHRGSGGYTF.

This clonotype has a handful of counts. The chain recombines TRBV19 with TRBJ2-1, with 11 positions matching TRBD1. The V gene end was trimmed by 1 base and the J gene end by 7 bases; junction bases not matched to a gene: 6. The CDR3 has 16 residues. The V gene's germline CDR1 is LNHDA and CDR2 SQIVND (reference sequence). CDR3 sequence (DNA): TGTGCCAGTAGTATAGTTGGGACAGGGGGACGGAATGAGCAGTTCTTC. Amino acid sequence: CASSIVGTGGRNEQFF.

The chain joins TRBV20-1 to TRBJ2-1; TRBD2 aligns across 7 bases. The germline V gene has CDR1 DFQATT and CDR2 SNEGSKA (reference sequence). V was pared by 0 bases and J by 2 bases, with 4 bases of the junction left unmatched. The CDR3 consists of 15 residues. The CDR3 reads CSARDLAGAYNEQFF. The CDR3 bases are TGCAGTGCTAGAGATCTGGCGGGAGCCTACAATGAGCAGTTCTTC.

This clonotype was seen at least ten times. The rearrangement uses TRBV7-9 and TRBJ2-5, with 9 bases lining up with TRBD1. The CDR3 is 15 amino acids. Germline-derived CDR1 and CDR2 are SEHNR and FQNEAQ (reference sequence). The V gene end was trimmed by 6 bases and the J gene end by 4 bases; junction bases not matched to a gene: 9. In DNA, the CDR3 is TGTGCCAGCAGTTCCGGACAGGGGACGTTAGAGACCCAGTACTTC. Its protein product is CASSSGQGTLETQYF.